Listed below are T cell receptor beta chains from one sample, sequenced in a study of cytomegalovirus exposure and HLA in healthy donors. Generated by immunoSEQ multiplex PCR, the TCRdb table keeps only in-frame clones and is missing some. This table has around 130,000 clones, roughly two thirds appearing once. Sequences were obtained from PBMCs. The receptors derive from a man between 25 and 39 years old in good health and CMV-seropositive. Both conserved end residues are part of each CDR3. D genes are given only for firm matches. The size of a clone is reported for some rows only, either as once, few or many, or as a class for expanded clones.

>15|TRBV5-1|TRBJ2-1|TRBD2|NA
CASGQTSGGGNEQFF
TGCGCCAGCGGCCAGACTAGCGGAGGGGGCAATGAGCAGTTCTTC
>16|TRBV5-1|TRBJ2-2|TRBD1|NA
CASSLALGQGIGELFF
TGCGCCAGCAGCTTGGCCTTAGGACAGGGGATCGGGGAGCTGTTTTTT
>15|TRBV2|TRBJ2-7|NA|once
CASSEGESGFYEQYF
TGTGCCAGCAGTGAGGGAGAATCGGGGTTCTACGAGCAGTACTTC
>15|TRBV19|TRBJ1-2|TRBD1|once
CASTPRTGGIYGYTF
TGTGCCAGTACCCCCCGGACAGGGGGCATCTATGGCTACACCTTC
>15|TRBV28|TRBJ2-3|TRBD1|NA
CASSLPTGGKDTQYF
TGTGCCAGCAGTTTGCCGACAGGGGGCAAAGATACGCAGTATTTT
>11|TRBV7-9|TRBJ1-2|NA|NA
CASWASYGYTF
TGTGCCAGCTGGGCAAGCTATGGCTACACCTTC
>13|TRBV10-3|TRBJ2-6|NA|NA
CAISQFGANVLTF
TGTGCCATCAGTCAATTTGGGGCCAACGTCCTGACTTTC
>16|TRBV6-5|TRBJ2-1|NA|NA
CASSYSDFRSYNEQFF
TGTGCCAGCAGTTACTCGGACTTCCGCTCCTACAATGAGCAGTTCTTC
>15|TRBV5-1|TRBJ2-1|TRBD2|NA
CASSLGLAGVDEQFF
TGCGCCAGCAGCTTGGGACTAGCGGGAGTTGATGAGCAGTTCTTC
>14|TRBV25-1|TRBJ2-2|TRBD2|NA
CASRLAGGTGELFF
TGTGCCAGCAGATTGGCGGGAGGCACCGGGGAGCTGTTTTTT
>16|TRBV27|TRBJ2-1|TRBD2|few
CASSEYSGLEYNEQFF
TGTGCCAGCAGTGAGTATAGCGGGTTAGAATACAATGAGCAGTTCTTC
>14|TRBV27|TRBJ2-2|TRBD2|NA
CASSFGGGPGELFF
TGTGCCAGCAGTTTCGGGGGGGGCCCCGGGGAGCTGTTTTTT
>15|TRBV7-3|TRBJ2-1|NA|NA
CASSLGASSYNEQFF
TGTGCCAGCAGCTTAGGGGCTAGCTCCTACAATGAGCAGTTCTTC
>13|TRBV9|TRBJ2-3|TRBD1|NA
CASTRTGTDTQYF
TGTGCCAGCACACGGACAGGGACAGATACGCAGTATTTT
>16|TRBV29-1|TRBJ1-1|NA|NA
CSVGSTGSVMNTEAFF
TGCAGCGTTGGGTCGACAGGTTCGGTTATGAACACTGAAGCTTTCTTT
>13|TRBV21-1|TRBJ2-1|NA|NA
CASSARPGTGMIF
TGTGCCAGCAGCGCTCGCCCCGGGACAGGGATGATCTTC
>14|TRBV6-1|TRBJ1-1|NA|NA
CASSFVRAGQEAFF
TGTGCCAGCAGTTTCGTTAGGGCAGGGCAAGAAGCTTTCTTT
>13|TRBV19|TRBJ1-2|TRBD1|NA
CASRQTGFGGYTF
TGTGCCAGTAGACAGACAGGGTTCGGTGGCTACACCTTC
>15|TRBV27|TRBJ2-7|TRBD1|NA
CASSRLQGTNYEQYF
TGTGCCAGCAGTCGACTACAGGGGACAAACTACGAGCAGTACTTC
>16|TRBV15|TRBJ2-7|NA|NA
CATSRPPRGGSYEQYF
TGTGCCACCAGCAGACCCCCTAGGGGGGGATCCTACGAGCAGTACTTC
>13|TRBV18|TRBJ2-7|TRBD2|NA
CASSREENYEQYF
TGTGCCAGCTCCCGGGAGGAGAATTACGAGCAGTACTTC
>14|TRBV11-2|TRBJ1-5|TRBD1|NA
CASSHPGQGQPQHF
TGTGCCAGCAGCCATCCGGGACAGGGACAGCCCCAGCATTTT
>13|TRBV5-1|TRBJ2-1|NA|NA
CASSTGAYNEQFF
TGCGCCAGCAGCACCGGGGCCTACAATGAGCAGTTCTTC
>14|TRBV4-2|TRBJ2-7|NA|NA
CASSQQAPPYEQYF
TGTGCCAGCAGCCAGCAAGCACCCCCCTACGAGCAGTACTTC
>16|TRBV10-3|TRBJ2-5|TRBD2|NA
CAISGRASGFQETQYF
TGTGCCATCAGTGGACGGGCTAGCGGGTTTCAAGAGACCCAGTACTTC
>15|TRBV15|TRBJ2-7|NA|NA
CATSRDPEGSYEQYF
TGTGCCACCAGCAGAGATCCGGAGGGTTCCTACGAGCAGTACTTC
>14|TRBV30|TRBJ1-1|NA|NA
CACPRQRRNTEAFF
TGTGCCTGTCCCAGACAGAGGCGAAACACTGAAGCTTTCTTT
>13|TRBV29-1|TRBJ2-1|TRBD2|NA
CSVGPSGRNEQFF
TGCAGCGTTGGCCCCAGCGGGAGGAATGAGCAGTTCTTC
>16|TRBV5-1|TRBJ2-5|TRBD2|NA
CASSKTSGGFQETQYF
TGCGCCAGCAGTAAGACTAGCGGAGGCTTCCAAGAGACCCAGTACTTC
>14|TRBV5-5|TRBJ2-2|NA|NA
CASSGSYYTGELFF
TGTGCCAGCAGCGGGAGCTATTACACCGGGGAGCTGTTTTTT
>16|TRBV5-6|TRBJ1-1|NA|NA
CASSTWRGGRDTEAFF
TGTGCCAGCAGCACCTGGCGGGGGGGCAGGGACACTGAAGCTTTCTTT
>16|TRBV4-3|TRBJ1-4|NA|once
CASSQDGAGLIEKLFF
TGCGCCAGCAGCCAAGATGGGGCAGGGCTTATAGAAAAACTGTTTTTT
>15|TRBV7-2|TRBJ2-5|TRBD2|NA
CASSPGTSGQETQYF
TGTGCCAGCAGCCCCGGGACTAGCGGACAAGAGACCCAGTACTTC
>14|TRBV5-4|TRBJ2-5|NA|NA
CASSPAAFQETQYF
TGTGCCAGCAGCCCGGCGGCTTTCCAAGAGACCCAGTACTTC
>15|TRBV5-1|TRBJ2-3|TRBD1|few
CASSARDSYTDTQYF
TGCGCCAGCAGCGCCCGGGACAGTTACACAGATACGCAGTATTTT
>12|TRBV6-1|TRBJ2-3|NA|few
CASSEHLYTQYF
TGTGCCAGCAGTGAACACCTATATACGCAGTATTTT
>16|TRBV5-1|TRBJ2-3|TRBD2|few
CASSWGSGAFTDTQYF
TGCGCCAGCAGCTGGGGCAGCGGGGCTTTCACAGATACGCAGTATTTT
>12|TRBV7-3|TRBJ2-1|TRBD2|NA
CASGLAGDEQFF
TGTGCCAGCGGTCTAGCGGGAGATGAGCAGTTCTTC
>16|TRBV5-5|TRBJ2-7|TRBD2|once
CASSYPGLAGGSEQYF
TGTGCCAGCAGCTACCCGGGACTAGCGGGAGGGAGCGAGCAGTACTTC
>16|TRBV27|TRBJ2-1|NA|NA
CASSPGYQYPYNEQFF
TGTGCCAGCAGCCCGGGATACCAATACCCCTACAATGAGCAGTTCTTC
>14|TRBV7-2|TRBJ1-1|NA|NA
CASSLIGDYTEAFF
TGTGCCAGCAGCTTAATTGGGGACTACACTGAAGCTTTCTTT
>13|TRBV6-5|TRBJ2-7|NA|NA
CASSYSGGREQYF
TGTGCCAGCAGTTACTCGGGGGGGCGCGAGCAGTACTTC
>13|TRBV29-1|TRBJ1-1|NA|once
CSVARELNTEAFF
TGCAGCGTTGCGAGGGAGCTGAACACTGAAGCTTTCTTT
>18|TRBV28|TRBJ1-3|NA|NA
CASSSPRLTLSSGNTIYF
TGTGCCAGCAGTTCTCCCCGCCTTACCCTAAGCTCTGGAAACACCATATATTTT
>15|TRBV11-2|TRBJ1-2|NA|NA
CASSYRTLGNYGYTF
TGTGCCAGCAGCTATCGCACTCTGGGCAACTATGGCTACACCTTC
>18|TRBV7-9|TRBJ2-6|TRBD1|NA
CASSLPRTGGSGANVLTF
TGTGCCAGCAGCTTACCCAGGACAGGCGGCTCTGGGGCCAACGTCCTGACTTTC
>15|TRBV6-1|TRBJ1-3|NA|NA
CASSAYRSTGNTIYF
TGTGCCAGCAGTGCGTACAGGTCAACTGGAAACACCATATATTTT
>14|TRBV6-1|TRBJ2-3|NA|NA
CASRNRVGVDTQYF
TGTGCCAGCAGGAACAGGGTTGGGGTAGATACGCAGTATTTT
>15|TRBV5-1|TRBJ1-1|TRBD1|NA
CASSLGQGLNTEAFF
TGCGCCAGCAGCTTGGGACAGGGACTGAACACTGAAGCTTTCTTT
>16|TRBV11-2|TRBJ2-3|TRBD2|NA
CASRNPLAGGTDTQYF
TGTGCCAGCAGAAATCCCCTAGCGGGAGGTACAGATACGCAGTATTTT
>15|TRBV30|TRBJ2-3|TRBD2|NA
CAWRSPERDTDTQYF
TGTGCCTGGAGAAGCCCCGAGCGGGACACAGATACGCAGTATTTT
>14|TRBV7-9|TRBJ1-1|TRBD1|NA
CASSLASGQGEAFF
TGTGCCAGCAGCTTAGCGTCGGGACAGGGAGAAGCTTTCTTT
>14|TRBV28|TRBJ2-7|NA|few
CASLGAMRSYEQYF
TGTGCCAGCCTTGGCGCGATGAGGTCCTACGAGCAGTACTTC
>14|TRBV28|TRBJ2-3|TRBD1|NA
CASSLRQGADTQYF
TGTGCCAGCAGTTTGAGGCAGGGGGCTGATACGCAGTATTTT